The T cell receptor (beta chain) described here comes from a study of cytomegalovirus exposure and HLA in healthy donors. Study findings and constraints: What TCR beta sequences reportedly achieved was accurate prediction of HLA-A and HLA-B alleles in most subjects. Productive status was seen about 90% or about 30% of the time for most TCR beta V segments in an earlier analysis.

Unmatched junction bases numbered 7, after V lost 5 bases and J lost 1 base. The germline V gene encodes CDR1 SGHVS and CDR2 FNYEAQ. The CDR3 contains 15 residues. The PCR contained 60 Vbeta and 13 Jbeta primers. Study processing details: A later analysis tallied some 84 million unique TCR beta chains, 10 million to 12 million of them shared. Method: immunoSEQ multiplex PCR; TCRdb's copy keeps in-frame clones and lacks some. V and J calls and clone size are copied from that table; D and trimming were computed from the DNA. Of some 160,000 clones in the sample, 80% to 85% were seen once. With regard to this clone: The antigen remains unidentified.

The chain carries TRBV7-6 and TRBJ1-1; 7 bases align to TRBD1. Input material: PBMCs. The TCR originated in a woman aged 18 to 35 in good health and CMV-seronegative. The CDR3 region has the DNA TGTGCCAGCAGCCTCCGGGGGACAGAGAACACTGAAGCTTTCTTT. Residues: CASSLRGTENTEAFF.